The clone carrying this T cell receptor (beta chain) was counted a few times. Its antigen is unidentified. This entry is derived from a study of T-cell memory formation after mild COVID-19. Study as a whole: Among the donors, TCR clusters were largely specific to each donor.

TCRdb re-called the 5' RACE reads through MiXCR, storing one row per CDR3 protein. The sample consists of a few hundred thousand distinct CDR3 sequences, 7.5% to 9.5% of them appearing once. Notes on the study in general: CD4/CD8 balance characterized clones contracting day 15 to 85, and CD4+ skew characterized later expanders.

This CDR3 contains 14 residues. V lost 2 bases and J lost 1, with 6 bases in between. Germline-derived CDR1 and CDR2 are SGHAT and FQNNGV. The source is a man younger than 35 who had mild COVID-19 (a few samples of this study predate the infection). Cell type and time point are not known. The sequenced material came from PBMCs or a T cell subset sorted from them (not recorded which). The chain recombines TRBV11-2 with TRBJ1-5; no firm D call. In nucleotides, the CDR3 is TGTGCCAGCAGCTTATCCGCCAGCAATCAGCCCCAGCATTTT. Translating gives CASSLSASNQPQHF.